One TCR beta chain is described in this entry. This CDR3 comprises 15 residues. Trimming took 5 bases from V and 7 from J; bases not matched to a gene: 9. Germline CDR1 and CDR2: SGHTA and FQGTGA. Measured with immunoSEQ multiplex PCR; TCRdb has only the in-frame clones, and not every one. The sample contains just under 65,000 clones, about nine tenths of which appear only once. This entry comes from a study of T cell changes during pregnancy in multiple sclerosis. Sequenced material: peripheral blood, taken in the second trimester of pregnancy. V gene TRBV7-3 combines with J gene TRBJ2-2; TRBD2 matches 8 bases. This TCR was recovered from a female donor in good health, enrolled as a control in a pregnancy study. The CDR3 loop is CASSRTGTRGGELFF. The CDR3 DNA reads as TGTGCCAGCAGCCGCACCGGGACTAGAGGCGGGGAGCTGTTTTTT.